One TCR beta chain is described in this entry. This specimen belongs to a study of shared clonotypes between healthy human individuals. The CDR3 sequence is 13 residues long. The V gene's germline CDR1 is MDHEN and CDR2 SYDVKM. The ends were cut back, 8 bases at V and 11 bases at J, with 18 bases in the middle. The assay was immunoSEQ multiplex PCR, and TCRdb's table has in-frame clones only and misses some. The sample records around 340,000 clones, around 79% being singletons. The sequence was obtained from a man aged 25-40 years in good health. Sequencing was performed on memory CD4+ T cells sorted from blood. Subset specified: CD45RA-negative fraction. The rearrangement joins TRBV28 to TRBJ1-4; D possibly corresponds to TRBD1 (6 bases). The chain's CDR3 is CASEGGTRAKLFF. The CDR3 nucleotides read TGTGCCAGCGAAGGCGGGACAAGAGCGAAACTGTTTTTT.